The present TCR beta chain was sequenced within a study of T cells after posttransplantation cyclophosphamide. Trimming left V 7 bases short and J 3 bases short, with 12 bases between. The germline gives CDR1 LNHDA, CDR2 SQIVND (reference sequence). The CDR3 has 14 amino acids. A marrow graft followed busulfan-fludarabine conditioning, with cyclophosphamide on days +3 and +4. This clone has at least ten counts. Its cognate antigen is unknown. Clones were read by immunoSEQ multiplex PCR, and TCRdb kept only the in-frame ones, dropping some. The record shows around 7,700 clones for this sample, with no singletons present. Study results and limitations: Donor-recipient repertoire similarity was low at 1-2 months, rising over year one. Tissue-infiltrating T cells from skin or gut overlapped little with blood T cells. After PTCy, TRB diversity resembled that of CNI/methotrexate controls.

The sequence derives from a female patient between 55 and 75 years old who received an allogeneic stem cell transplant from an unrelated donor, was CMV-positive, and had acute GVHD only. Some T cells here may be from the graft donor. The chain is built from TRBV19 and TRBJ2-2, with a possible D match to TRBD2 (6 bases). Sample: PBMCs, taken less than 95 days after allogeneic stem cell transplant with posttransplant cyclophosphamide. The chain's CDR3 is CASTPDYYTGELFF. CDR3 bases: TGTGCCAGTACCCCGGACTATTACACCGGGGAGCTGTTTTTT.